The T cell receptor (beta chain) described here comes from a study of response to subunit inactivated influenza vaccine. TCRdb fed the RT-PCR reads into MiXCR, producing one record per CDR3 protein. The sample yields 650,000 to 850,000 distinct CDR3 sequences, about 15% seen once. Trimming pared 5 bases from V and 7 bases from J, leaving 11 bases between. CDR3 size: 12 residues. Points on this clonotype: Possible read error: a much larger clone is one base away.

The receptor comes from a man in his fifties who received an inactivated influenza vaccine. The J gene is TRBJ1-2, the V gene TRBV12-3 or TRBV12-4; no clear D. Sequenced here: PBMCs from blood, sampled 14 to 15 days before vaccination. CDR3 nucleotides: TGTGCCAGCAGTAATCAGCGGCTTGGCTACACCTTC. Protein product: CASSNQRLGYTF.